The clone carrying this TCR beta chain was observed many times. Its antigen is unidentified. V shed 4 bases, J shed 6 bases, and the junction held 11 bases outside the gene matches. CDR3 length: 15 amino acids. These data belong to a study of CD8 T cells in ankylosing spondylitis. Preparation of TCR beta libraries was done by quantitative 5'-RACE with molecular barcodes. Via MiXCR, TCRdb re-called the 5' RACE reads, giving one row per CDR3 protein. The sample yields a few hundred thousand distinct CDR3 sequences, around 20% seen once. Findings and caveats of the study: The study identified a TCR beta motif of under ten highly homologous variants that appeared characteristic of ankylosing spondylitis blood.

The receptor was derived from a male donor with ankylosing spondylitis. The sequenced material came from blood, either unsorted or a sorted T cell fraction (not recorded which). The chain combines TRBV12-3 or TRBV12-4 with TRBJ2-7; TRBD2 matches 8 bases. The CDR3 loop reads CASSSVVGGGSEQYF. CDR3 DNA: TGTGCCAGCAGTTCCGTAGTCGGGGGGGGTTCCGAGCAGTACTTC.